Below are 26 T cell receptor beta chains sequenced from a single sample in a study of tumor-infiltrating lymphocytes in glioblastoma multiforme. TCR beta libraries were built from RNA through three nested multiplex PCR rounds using modified ARM-PCR. In TCRdb, the multiplex PCR reads were re-called with MiXCR into one record per CDR3 protein. Of more than 12,000 distinct CDR3 sequences listed, roughly 70% are singletons. The sequencing input was brain tumor tissue. The receptor source for this set is a male donor with glioblastoma.

Turning to this clonotype: At one end, the junction sequence differs from germline, possibly due to a read error. The J gene is TRBJ1-1, the V gene TRBV5-6; no clear D. This CDR3 has 12 amino acids. In germline, CDR1 is SGHDT, CDR2 YYEEEE. The CDR3 sequence is CASSLGRLEAHF. CDR3 in DNA: TGTGCCAGCAGCTTGGGGCGTCTCGAAGCTCACTTT. The full variable domain, in which reference TRBV5-6 and TRBJ1-1 provide the parts outside the CDR3, is DAGVTQSPTHLIKTRGQQVTLRCSPKSGHDTVSWYQQALGQGPQFIFQYYEEEERQRGNFPDRFSGHQFPNYSSELNVNALLLGDSALYLCASSLGRLEAHFGQGTRLTVV.

As to this clonotype: The CDR3 does not close with the conserved phenylalanine or tryptophan, likely indicating a read error. The chain combines TRBV20-1 with TRBJ2-4; 7 bases align to TRBD1. The CDR3 extends over 19 amino acids. Germline V gene data show CDR1 as DFQATT and CDR2 as SNEGSKA (reference sequence). V shed 0 bases and J 0 bases; nucleotides not matched to a gene: 14. CDR3 amino acids: CSARDPARGIRKAKNIQYY. CDR3 nucleotide sequence: TGCAGTGCTAGAGACCCGGCCAGGGGGATTCGGAAAGCCAAAAACATTCAGTACTAT.

The V gene is TRBV20-1, the J gene TRBJ2-7; 11 bases line up with TRBD1. J was trimmed by 0 bases and V by 6 bases; bases with no gene match: 7. The CDR3 is made up of 15 amino acids. From germline, CDR1 is DFQATT and CDR2 SNEGSKA (reference sequence). CDR3 amino acids: CSADDGQGASYEQYF. The CDR3 region has the DNA TGCAGTGCCGACGATGGACAGGGGGCCTCCTACGAGCAGTACTTC.

This rearrangement joins TRBV20-1 to TRBJ2-7, with 7 bases fitting TRBD1. This CDR3 region has 15 residues. Unmatched junction bases numbered 11, after V lost 5 bases and J lost 1 base. CDR1 DFQATT and CDR2 SNEGSKA come from the germline V gene (reference sequence). The CDR3 nucleotides read TGCAGTGCTCGCCAGACAGGGTCGACATCCTACGAGCAGTACTTC. It is translated as CSARQTGSTSYEQYF.

J is TRBJ2-3 and V is TRBV12-3 or TRBV12-4, with D possibly matching TRBD2 (5 bases). The germline V and J ends were trimmed by 7 bases and 5 bases, with 22 bases remaining between them. The CDR3 is made up of 16 amino acids. CDR3 DNA: TGTGCCAGCACCCCCCTAGCAGGTTGGGATGGAGATACGCAGTATTTT. Translating gives CASTPLAGWDGDTQYF.

On this clonotype itself: Relative to the germline gene, one junction end is altered; a read error may explain this. V gene TRBV12-3 or TRBV12-4 combines with J gene TRBJ1-1; a possible D gene is TRBD1 (6 bases). CDR3 size: 11 residues. CDR3 loop: CTSGTSREASF. The CDR3 bases are TGTACCAGCGGGACAAGCCGTGAAGCTTCCTTT.

This clonotype is classed as medium-sized (0.01 to 0.1%). V and J are TRBV13 and TRBJ1-2; 8 nucleotides agree with TRBD1. V lost 6 bases and J lost 8; bases outside the gene matches: 23. Germline values: CDR1 PRHDT, CDR2 FYEKMQ (reference sequence). The CDR3 runs 18 residues. The CDR3 region has the DNA TGTGCCAGCAGGCAAACCTTCAGGGGGCCAGAGTATAATAGAGGCTACACCTTC. As protein: CASRQTFRGPEYNRGYTF.

About this clonotype: Sequence at one end of the junction differs from germline and may be a read error. The CDR3: CAWARIEAEQSF. As DNA, the CDR3 is TGTGCCTGGGCCCGTATAGAGGCTGAGCAGTCCTTC. The V gene is TRBV30, the J gene TRBJ2-1; unclear D gene. Per the germline V gene, CDR1 is GTSNPN and CDR2 is SVGIG (reference sequence). This CDR3 region has 12 residues.

Concerning this clonotype: A read error may produce the germline difference seen at one junction end. The chain links TRBV29-1 to TRBJ1-1; D not resolved. CDR3 length: 13 residues. CDR1 SQVTM and CDR2 ANQGSEA come from the germline V gene. The CDR3 bases are TGCAGCTCTGATAGTCCAGAGAACACTGAAGCTCTCTTT. Translation: CSSDSPENTEALF.

In this sample, this clonotype turned up a few times. This may arise from a read error, as a much more abundant clone is one base away. The CDR3 carries no conserved terminal phenylalanine or tryptophan, so it likely arises from a read error. V usage is TRBV5-4 and J usage is TRBJ2-2; D possibly uses TRBD1 or TRBD2 (5 bases each). CDR1 is SGHNT and CDR2 is YYREEE in the germline V gene (reference sequence). The CDR3 length is 15 residues. V lost 4 bases to trimming and J lost 0 bases, with 10 bases between them. For the CDR3, the DNA is TGTGCCAGCAGCCGGGACCTCTCGAACACCGGGGAGCTGTTTTCT. It specifies CASSRDLSNTGELFS.

This chain joins TRBV6-2 or TRBV6-3 and TRBJ2-7; weak D call: TRBD1 (6 bases). The CDR3 runs 13 residues. Per germline, CDR1 MNHEY and CDR2 SVGEGT. The CDR3 bases are TGTTCCATCAGTTACAGGGAATACGACGAGCAGTACTTC. It yields the protein CSISYREYDEQYF.

On this clonotype: At one boundary the junction diverges from the germline segment, which might be a read error. The V gene is TRBV30, the J gene TRBJ1-5; 7 nucleotides agree with TRBD1. Per germline, CDR1 GTSNPN and CDR2 SVGIG (reference sequence). This CDR3 has 15 residues. The CDR3, as DNA: TGTGCCTGGAGTGTACAGGGGCTGGTAAATCGGCCCCAGCATTTT. This gives the protein CAWSVQGLVNRPQHF.

As concerns this clonotype: As the CDR3 is not closed by the conserved phenylalanine or tryptophan, this likely results from a read error. Because the CDR3's place on the DNA is in doubt, the DNA is left out and the CDR3 is given as listed by TCRdb. The J gene is TRBJ2-1, the V gene TRBV6-5; the listed D gene, TRBD1, was not tested against the DNA. The V gene's germline CDR1 is MNHEY and CDR2 SVGAGI. The CDR3 extends over 14 residues, inclusive of both ends. This CDR3 is CASSYGPGFGEQLY.

Details on this clonotype: Sequence at one end of the junction differs from germline and may be a read error. The chain joins TRBV11-2 to TRBJ2-1; no reliable D call. There are 15 residues in the CDR3. Per the germline V gene, CDR1 is SGHAT and CDR2 is FQNNGV. The CDR3 coding sequence is TGTGCCGGCAGCTTAGAGGTTAGCTCCTACAGTGAACAGTTCTTC. Translated: CAGSLEVSSYSEQFF.

A remark on this clonotype: Because the CDR3 is missing its conserved closing phenylalanine or tryptophan, this is likely a read error. The rearrangement joins TRBV5-4 to TRBJ2-3, with D possibly being TRBD2 (5 bases). Germline assignment: CDR1 SGHNT and CDR2 YYREEE (reference sequence). This CDR3 contains 15 residues. The CDR3: CVSGLESRTTYTQYY. The CDR3 DNA is TGTGTCAGCGGCTTGGAGAGTAGAACCACATATACGCAGTATTAT.

On this clonotype itself: Compared with germline, one end of the junction differs, possibly owing to a read error. The V gene is TRBV11-1, the J gene TRBJ2-1; D may be TRBD1 or TRBD2 (5 bases each). Germline values: CDR1 SGHAT, CDR2 FQDESV (reference sequence). CDR3 length: 17 amino acids. CDR3 in amino acids: CASSDRGPRGSYNEQFF. In nucleotides, the CDR3 is TGTGCCAGCAGCGACCGGGGCCCTAGGGGCTCCTATAATGAGCAGTTCTTT.

This chain links TRBV20-1 with TRBJ2-3; possibly TRBD1 for D (6 bases). The length of the CDR3 is 15 residues. Germline V gene data show CDR1 as DFQATT and CDR2 as SNEGSKA (reference sequence). This chain's CDR3 is CGALRTVTTLNTQYF. The CDR3 DNA is TGCGGAGCCCTACGGACAGTGACGACCCTTAATACGCAGTATTTT.

With regard to this clonotype: The junction does not match germline at one end; this may be a read error. The chain links TRBV6-5 to TRBJ1-1, with D hard to call. CDR1 and CDR2 (germline): MNHEY, SVGAGI. This CDR3 is built from 14 residues. As DNA, the CDR3 is TGTGCCAGCAGTGGGATAACGGTTGACACTGAAGTTTTCTTT. Encoded protein: CASSGITVDTEVFF.

The rearrangement joins TRBV6-1 to TRBJ2-2; tentatively, D is TRBD2 (6 bases). V was shortened by 5 bases and J by 7 bases, with 17 bases between the two germline ends. Germline-derived CDR1 and CDR2 are MNHNS and SASEGT. There are 15 residues in the CDR3. CDR3 in amino acids: CASSPLALGDGELFF. Here the CDR3 DNA reads TGTGCCAGCAGTCCGCTAGCGTTGGGGGACGGGGAGCTGTTTTTT.

In the case of this clonotype: The germline gene is not matched at one end of the junction; a read error may be the cause. The V gene is TRBV10-3, the J gene TRBJ2-5, with 9 positions matching TRBD1. This CDR3 has 15 amino acids. CDR1 and CDR2 from the germline V gene are ENHRY and SYGVKD. CDR3 sequence reads: CTISSDRGNRETQHF. CDR3 nucleotides: TGTACCATCAGTTCCGACAGGGGGAATAGAGAGACCCAACACTTC.

The rearrangement joins TRBV29-1 to TRBJ1-6, with unresolved D. The germline V gene has CDR1 SQVTM and CDR2 ANQGSEA. The V gene lost 0 bases and the J gene lost 11 bases, with 8 bases spanning the gap. CDR3 length: 12 residues. The CDR3 DNA is TGCAGCGTTGAAGATCCACCGGCACCCCTCCACTTT. Amino acid sequence: CSVEDPPAPLHF.

About this clonotype itself: A much larger clonotype is one base distant, so this may be a read error. CDR3 nucleotide sequence: TGCAGCGTTACAGGGGGTACCGGGGAGCTGCTTTTT. This sequence encodes CSVTGGTGELLF. The J gene is TRBJ2-2, the V gene TRBV29-1, with 8 bases fitting TRBD1. The germline V gene has CDR1 SQVTM and CDR2 ANQGSEA. This CDR3 has 12 residues.

The genes are TRBV20-1 and TRBJ2-1; D unclear. Germline CDR1 is DFQATT and CDR2 is SNEGSKA (reference sequence). With 3 bases removed from V and 6 bases from J, the gap between germline ends came to 6 bases. The CDR3 totals 11 residues. The DNA for the CDR3 is TGCAGTGCTAGTAACACCAATGAGCAGTTCTTC. Translated: CSASNTNEQFF.

CDR3 protein: CASSQDISGYNEQFF. CDR3 DNA: TGCGCCAGCAGCCAAGATATAAGCGGTTACAATGAGCAGTTCTTC. J is TRBJ2-1 and V is TRBV4-3; D might be TRBD2 (5 bases). CDR1 and CDR2 from the germline V gene are LGHNA and YSLEER. The V end was cut by 0 bases, the J end by 4 bases, with 10 bases between. The CDR3 consists of 15 residues.

The gene calls are TRBV6-1 and TRBJ2-7; D possibly corresponds to TRBD2 (6 bases). V was shortened by 7 bases and J by 0 bases, with 16 bases between the two germline ends. The CDR3 runs to 15 residues. Germline V gives CDR1 MNHNS, CDR2 SASEGT. CDR3 sequence reads: CASIASVRNSYEQYF. The CDR3 DNA reads TGTGCCAGCATTGCTAGCGTAAGGAACTCCTACGAGCAGTACTTC.

Of note for this clonotype: This sequence may be a read error, since a much larger clone differs from it by one base. The chain couples TRBV11-2 to TRBJ1-6; D gene ambiguous. V lost 1 base and J lost 9, with 7 bases in between. The CDR3 is 13 amino acids. The germline CDR1 and CDR2 sequences are SGHAT and FQNNGV. The CDR3 DNA reads TGTGCCAGCAGCTTAGGGGAGATTTCACCCCTCCACTTT. Protein: CASSLGEISPLHF.